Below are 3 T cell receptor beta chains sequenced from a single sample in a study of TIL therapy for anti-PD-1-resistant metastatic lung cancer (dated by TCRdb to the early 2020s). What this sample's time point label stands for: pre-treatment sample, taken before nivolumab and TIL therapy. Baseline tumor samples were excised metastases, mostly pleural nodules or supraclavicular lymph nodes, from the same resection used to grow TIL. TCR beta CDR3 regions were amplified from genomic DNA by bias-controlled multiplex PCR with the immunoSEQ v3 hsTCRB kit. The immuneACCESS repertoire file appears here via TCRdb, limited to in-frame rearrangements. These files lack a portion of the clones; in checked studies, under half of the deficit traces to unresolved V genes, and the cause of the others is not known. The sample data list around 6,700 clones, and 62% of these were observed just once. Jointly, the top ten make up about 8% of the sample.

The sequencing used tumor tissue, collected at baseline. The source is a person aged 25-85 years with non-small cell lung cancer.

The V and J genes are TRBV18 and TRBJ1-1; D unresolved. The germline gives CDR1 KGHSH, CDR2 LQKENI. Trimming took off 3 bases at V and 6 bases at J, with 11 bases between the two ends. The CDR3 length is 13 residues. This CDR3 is CASSPSGRSEAFF. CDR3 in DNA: TGTGCCAGCTCACCTTCCGGTCGGTCTGAAGCTTTCTTT.

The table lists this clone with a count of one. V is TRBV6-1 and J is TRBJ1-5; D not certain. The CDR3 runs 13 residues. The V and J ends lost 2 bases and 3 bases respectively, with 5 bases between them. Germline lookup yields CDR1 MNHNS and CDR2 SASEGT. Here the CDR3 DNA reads TGTGCCAGCAGTGAACAAGTCAATCAGCCCCAGCATTTT. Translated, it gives CASSEQVNQPQHF.

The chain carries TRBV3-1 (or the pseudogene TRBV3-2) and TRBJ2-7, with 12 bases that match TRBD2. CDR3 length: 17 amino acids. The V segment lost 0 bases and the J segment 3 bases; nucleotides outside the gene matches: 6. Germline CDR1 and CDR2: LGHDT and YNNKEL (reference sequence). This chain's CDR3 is CASSQDTTTSGSYEQYF. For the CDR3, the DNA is TGTGCCAGCAGCCAAGATACGACGACTAGCGGGAGCTACGAGCAGTACTTC.